These T cell receptor beta chains were read from a single sample in a study of blood T cell repertoires in COVID-19. The table came from immunoSEQ multiplex PCR; TCRdb's copy has only in-frame clones and leaves some out. Of about 82,000 clones in the sample, 85% are singletons; the top ten hold approximately 20%. Material: peripheral blood. The receptor source for this set is a man older than 75 with active or convalescent COVID-19. CDR3s include the opening cysteine and the closing phenylalanine or tryptophan. Each record gives: CDR3 DNA, CDR3 protein, J gene, clone size, V gene, D gene. The D gene is left open where the match is weak. Not all rows give a size; the values are once, few, many and, for expanded clones, a class.

cdr3_nt: TGTGCCAGCAGTAAACAGACAGGGTCGCATCAGCCCCAGCATTTT
cdr3_aa: CASSKQTGSHQPQHF
j_call: TRBJ1-5
clone_size: few
v_call: TRBV6-5
d_call: TRBD1

cdr3_nt: TGTGCCAGCAGCCAAAACAGGGCCTCAGATACGCAGTATTTT
cdr3_aa: CASSQNRASDTQYF
j_call: TRBJ2-3
clone_size: -
v_call: TRBV14
d_call: -

cdr3_nt: TGTGCCAGCAGCTTAGGCCCCCGGGAAAAACTGTTTTTT
cdr3_aa: CASSLGPREKLFF
j_call: TRBJ1-4
clone_size: few
v_call: TRBV7-2
d_call: -

cdr3_nt: TGTGCCAGTTCAGGGGATTACTATGGCTACACCTTC
cdr3_aa: CASSGDYYGYTF
j_call: TRBJ1-2
clone_size: -
v_call: TRBV19
d_call: -

cdr3_nt: TGTGCCAGTACCCCGAGGGCGGGAGGGCCCGGCGGGGAGCTGTTTTTT
cdr3_aa: CASTPRAGGPGGELFF
j_call: TRBJ2-2
clone_size: once
v_call: TRBV19
d_call: TRBD2

cdr3_nt: TGTGCCATCAGTGAAGGGTTGGCAGGGGTGAACACTGAAGCTTTCTTT
cdr3_aa: CAISEGLAGVNTEAFF
j_call: TRBJ1-1
clone_size: -
v_call: TRBV10-3
d_call: -

cdr3_nt: TGTGCCAGCAGCATAAGACAGGACCTCTATGGCTACACCTTC
cdr3_aa: CASSIRQDLYGYTF
j_call: TRBJ1-2
clone_size: once
v_call: TRBV11-2
d_call: -

cdr3_nt: TGTGCCTGGAGTTGGGGACAGAGGGCTTTCTTT
cdr3_aa: CAWSWGQRAFF
j_call: TRBJ1-1
clone_size: -
v_call: TRBV30
d_call: TRBD1

cdr3_nt: TGTGCCAGCACCAAAAGGGGACAGACAGTAGTTTCTGAAGCTTTCTTT
cdr3_aa: CASTKRGQTVVSEAFF
j_call: TRBJ1-1
clone_size: -
v_call: TRBV2
d_call: TRBD1

cdr3_nt: TGTGCCAGCAGCTGGGGCAGGGGGCGCCCAGATACGCAGTATTTT
cdr3_aa: CASSWGRGRPDTQYF
j_call: TRBJ2-3
clone_size: -
v_call: TRBV7-2
d_call: TRBD1

cdr3_nt: TGTGCCAGCTCACCAGAGACAGGGGCCGAAGAGACCCAGTACTTC
cdr3_aa: CASSPETGAEETQYF
j_call: TRBJ2-5
clone_size: -
v_call: TRBV18
d_call: TRBD1

cdr3_nt: TGTGCCAGTTCGGGGCTAGCGGGAAGCACAGATACGCAGTATTTT
cdr3_aa: CASSGLAGSTDTQYF
j_call: TRBJ2-3
clone_size: -
v_call: TRBV6-5
d_call: TRBD2

cdr3_nt: TGTGCCAGCAGCCGAAGTCCCGGGACAAATTCACCCCTCCACTTT
cdr3_aa: CASSRSPGTNSPLHF
j_call: TRBJ1-6
clone_size: -
v_call: TRBV5-5
d_call: -

cdr3_nt: TGCGCCAGCAGCTTGGTTGGGACAGGGACAGATACGCAGTATTTT
cdr3_aa: CASSLVGTGTDTQYF
j_call: TRBJ2-3
clone_size: -
v_call: TRBV5-1
d_call: TRBD1

cdr3_nt: TGCAGCGTTGCTCTCACAGCCAAGCCTGAAGCTTTCTTT
cdr3_aa: CSVALTAKPEAFF
j_call: TRBJ1-1
clone_size: -
v_call: TRBV29-1
d_call: -

cdr3_nt: TGTGCCAGCAGCCCGGAGACAGATCAGCCCCAGCATTTT
cdr3_aa: CASSPETDQPQHF
j_call: TRBJ1-5
clone_size: -
v_call: TRBV5-5
d_call: -

cdr3_nt: TGCAGCGTTGAAGATCAAGAGCGGCAAACCTACAATGAGCAGTTCTTC
cdr3_aa: CSVEDQERQTYNEQFF
j_call: TRBJ2-1
clone_size: -
v_call: TRBV29-1
d_call: -

cdr3_nt: TGCGCCAGCAGCGGCGAAGGGAGGTATACGCAGTATTTT
cdr3_aa: CASSGEGRYTQYF
j_call: TRBJ2-3
clone_size: -
v_call: TRBV5-1
d_call: -

cdr3_nt: TGTGCCAGCAGACCCCAGACCGGACTAGCGGGGGAGACCCAGTACTTC
cdr3_aa: CASRPQTGLAGETQYF
j_call: TRBJ2-5
clone_size: -
v_call: TRBV7-2
d_call: TRBD2

cdr3_nt: TGTGCCAGCTCACCACCGGAAGTGAGGGAGACCCAGTACTTC
cdr3_aa: CASSPPEVRETQYF
j_call: TRBJ2-5
clone_size: -
v_call: TRBV18
d_call: -

cdr3_nt: TGTGCCACCTCGTCGGAGTATAATTCACCCCTCCACTTT
cdr3_aa: CATSSEYNSPLHF
j_call: TRBJ1-6
clone_size: -
v_call: TRBV2
d_call: -